The sequence of this T cell receptor beta chain was determined in a study of shared clonotypes between healthy human individuals. To note about this clone: This sample includes further DNA sequences coding for the same CDR3.

The authors distributed each subset's genomic DNA evenly over several immunoSEQ plates. Ten immunoSEQ deep assay plates served to sequence unsorted PBMC DNA. Here immunoSEQ multiplex PCR was the method, and the copy in TCRdb shows in-frame clones only, minus some. The sample comprises approximately 440,000 clones, over 60% of which are singletons, and about 12% rests with the top ten. The V gene's germline CDR1 is SGHRS and CDR2 YFSETQ. This CDR3 has 15 residues. The V end lost 0 bases, the J end lost 0 bases, and 8 bases lay between the germline ends. Unsorted samples relied on around 100 million PBMCs, which served as the source of genomic DNA.

The clonotype comes from a woman in her thirties or forties in good health. Some clones in this sample may be carry-over from other donors' samples. The chain links TRBV5-1 to TRBJ2-3; maybe TRBD1 (5 bases). Specimen: PBMCs. The CDR3 loop is CASSLEGRSTDTQYF. The CDR3 DNA is TGCGCCAGCAGCTTGGAGGGGCGTAGCACAGATACGCAGTATTTT.